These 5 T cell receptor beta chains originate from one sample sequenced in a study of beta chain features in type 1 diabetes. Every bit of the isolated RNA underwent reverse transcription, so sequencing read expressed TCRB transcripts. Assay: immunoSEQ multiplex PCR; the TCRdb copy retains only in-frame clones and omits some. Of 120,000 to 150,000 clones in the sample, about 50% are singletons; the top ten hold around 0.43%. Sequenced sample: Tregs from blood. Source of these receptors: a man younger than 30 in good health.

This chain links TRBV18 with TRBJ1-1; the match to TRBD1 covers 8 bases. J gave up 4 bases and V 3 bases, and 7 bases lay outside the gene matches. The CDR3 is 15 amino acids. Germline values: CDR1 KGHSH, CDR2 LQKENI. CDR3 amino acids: CASSPLTGEGTEAFF. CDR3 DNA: TGTGCCAGCTCACCCCTGACAGGGGAAGGCACTGAAGCTTTCTTT.

The CDR3 DNA reads as TGTGCCAGCAGCCGCTTTGACAGAGCTAGCACAGATACGCAGTATTTT. It codes for CASSRFDRASTDTQYF. The chain combines TRBV7-9 with TRBJ2-3, with D possibly being TRBD1 (5 bases). The CDR3 extends over 16 amino acids. Germline-derived CDR1 and CDR2 are SEHNR and FQNEAQ (reference sequence). V shed 5 bases and J shed 0 bases, with 15 bases lying between them.

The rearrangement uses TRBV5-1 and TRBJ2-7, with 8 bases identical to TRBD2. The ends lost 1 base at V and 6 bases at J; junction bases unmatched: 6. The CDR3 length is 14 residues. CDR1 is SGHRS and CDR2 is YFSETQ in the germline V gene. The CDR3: CASSLLIAGSEQYF. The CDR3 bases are TGCGCCAGCAGCTTGTTAATAGCGGGATCCGAGCAGTACTTC.

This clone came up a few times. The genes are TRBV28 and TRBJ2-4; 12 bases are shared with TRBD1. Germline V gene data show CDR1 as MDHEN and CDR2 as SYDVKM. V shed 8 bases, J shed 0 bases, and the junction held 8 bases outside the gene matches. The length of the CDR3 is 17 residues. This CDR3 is CASRDRGRGLAKNIQYF. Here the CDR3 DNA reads TGTGCCAGCCGGGACAGGGGGCGAGGACTAGCCAAAAACATTCAGTACTTC.

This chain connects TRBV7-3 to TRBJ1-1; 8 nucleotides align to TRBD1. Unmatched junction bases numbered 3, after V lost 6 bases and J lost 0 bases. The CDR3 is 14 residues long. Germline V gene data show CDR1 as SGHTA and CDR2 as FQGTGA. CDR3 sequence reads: CASSRTGLNTEAFF. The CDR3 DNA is TGTGCCAGCAGTCGGACAGGGTTGAACACTGAAGCTTTCTTT.